This TCR beta chain appears in the sequencing data of a study of blood T cell repertoires in COVID-19. Study at large: Both acute and convalescent COVID-19 samples were obtained from the United States, Italy and Spain. Sources were T cells, B-cell-depleted T cells, or PBMCs; the material itself was cDNA or gDNA.

Seattle-derived patients entered the study during active infection and were followed longitudinally. Clones were sequenced by immunoSEQ multiplex PCR, and TCRdb holds only the in-frame ones, with some missing. Here the sample spans around 340,000 clones, 86% being singletons. This CDR3 has 13 residues. Trimming removed 5 bases from V and 8 bases from J, with 13 bases in between. The TCR comes from a woman aged 55-70 years with COVID-19, enrolled during active disease. The V and J genes are TRBV12-3 or TRBV12-4 and TRBJ2-1; maybe TRBD2 (6 bases). The sample comprised peripheral blood. DNA for the CDR3: TGTGCCAGCAGTGCCCGACTAGTTTATGAGCAGTTCTTC. Translating it yields CASSARLVYEQFF.